This is a list of T cell receptor beta chains from one sample in a study of T cell responses to AZD1222 COVID-19 vaccine. Sequencing used immunoSEQ multiplex PCR; TCRdb keeps in-frame clones, though not all of them. Among approximately 120,000 clones listed, more than 80% were seen once. Here the sequenced sample was peripheral blood, taken 28 days after the second AZD1222 dose. These receptors were obtained from an adult who received the AZD1222 COVID-19 vaccine. Both conserved end residues are part of each CDR3. A D gene is named only where the DNA matches it firmly.

v_gene	j_gene	d_gene	CDR3aa
TRBV5-1	TRBJ2-2	-	CASRSDPSGGELFF
TRBV2	TRBJ1-2	-	CASSDGRSYGYTF
TRBV28	TRBJ2-7	TRBD1	CASSPMSLGGGGIWEQYF
TRBV29-1	TRBJ1-2	-	CSASGAGVYYGYTF
TRBV2	TRBJ1-4	-	CASSEGGPPRGKLFF
TRBV10-3	TRBJ1-6	-	CAISATGTEDNSPLHF
TRBV14	TRBJ1-2	-	CASSRDLTGMRGYTF
TRBV4-1	TRBJ2-1	TRBD1	CASSQTGTGQLFF
TRBV5-1	TRBJ1-4	TRBD1	CASSPTQGAANEKLFF
TRBV21-1	TRBJ2-2	-	CASSRGRTGGGGDTGELFF
TRBV3-1/TRBV3-2	TRBJ1-5	-	CASSTGPSGAQHF
TRBV6-5	TRBJ1-2	TRBD1	CASRTPGTDGYTF
TRBV10-3	TRBJ1-4	-	CAISAEPGQNEKLFF
TRBV2	TRBJ2-1	-	CATKSWMSGSEQFF
TRBV6-1	TRBJ2-7	TRBD1	CASNTQGPSYEQYF
TRBV4-2	TRBJ1-5	TRBD1	CASSQPGQGGGGGNQPQHF
TRBV3-1/TRBV3-2	TRBJ1-2	-	CATRTNYGYTF
TRBV6-2/TRBV6-3	TRBJ1-1	TRBD1	CASSYPIGQGGAEAFF
TRBV30	TRBJ1-3	-	CAWTPSRGAGNTIYF
TRBV5-1	TRBJ1-4	-	CASSLDVGYSNEKLFF
TRBV5-1	TRBJ2-3	-	CASSGGQSTDTQYF
TRBV19	TRBJ1-1	-	CASSIGGRGTEAFF